This T cell receptor beta chain was captured in a study of T cells in Graves' hyperthyroidism and ophthalmopathy. Looking at the study overall: Before treatment of any kind, peripheral blood was taken at initial diagnosis. Whole-study results and caveats: Blood shared most expanded thyroid clonotypes above 0.001.

Germline lookup yields CDR1 SGHRS and CDR2 YFSETQ. The length of the CDR3 is 15 residues. V gave up 3 bases and J gave up 5 bases; unmatched junction bases: 5. This clonotype has just a few counts. The antigen is not known. Using RNA transcripts as the source, TCR beta CDR3 regions were amplified. Carried out on the TCR CDR3, a first-round RT-PCR used the HTBI primer set. MiXCR, applied by TCRdb to the multiplex PCR reads, yields one record per CDR3 protein. The sample contains a few hundred thousand distinct CDR3 sequences, roughly 13% of which appear only once. The source is a woman in her twenties or thirties with Graves' hyperthyroidism that later progressed to Graves' ophthalmopathy. The source material was blood. The chain uses TRBV5-1 and TRBJ2-5; 12 nucleotides match TRBD2. The CDR3 spells CASSWASGRAETQYF. The CDR3 nucleotides read TGCGCCAGCAGCTGGGCTAGCGGGAGGGCCGAGACCCAGTACTTC.